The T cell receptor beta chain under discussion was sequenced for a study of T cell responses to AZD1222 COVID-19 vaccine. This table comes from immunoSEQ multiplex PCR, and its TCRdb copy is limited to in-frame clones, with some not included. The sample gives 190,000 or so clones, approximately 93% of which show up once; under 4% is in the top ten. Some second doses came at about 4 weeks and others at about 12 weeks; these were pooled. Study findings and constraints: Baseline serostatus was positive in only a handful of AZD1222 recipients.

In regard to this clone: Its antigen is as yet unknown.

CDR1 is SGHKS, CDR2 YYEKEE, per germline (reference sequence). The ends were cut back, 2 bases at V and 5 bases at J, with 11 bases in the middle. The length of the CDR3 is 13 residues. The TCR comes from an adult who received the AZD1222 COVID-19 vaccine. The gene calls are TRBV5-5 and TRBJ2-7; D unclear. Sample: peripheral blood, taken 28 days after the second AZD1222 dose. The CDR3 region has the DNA TGTGCCAGCAGCTTTGCCCTCCGGGACGAGCAGTACTTC. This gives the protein CASSFALRDEQYF.